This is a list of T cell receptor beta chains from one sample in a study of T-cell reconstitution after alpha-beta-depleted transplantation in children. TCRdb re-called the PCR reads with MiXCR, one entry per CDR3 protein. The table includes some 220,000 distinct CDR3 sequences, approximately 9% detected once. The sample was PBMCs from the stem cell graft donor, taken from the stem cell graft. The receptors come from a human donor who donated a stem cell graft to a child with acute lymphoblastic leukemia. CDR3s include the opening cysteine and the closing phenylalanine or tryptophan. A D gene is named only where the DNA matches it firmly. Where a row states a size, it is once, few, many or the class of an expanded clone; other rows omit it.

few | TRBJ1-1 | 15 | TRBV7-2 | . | CASSLEAGANTEAFF | TGTGCCAGCAGCTTAGAGGCAGGGGCGAACACTGAAGCTTTCTTT
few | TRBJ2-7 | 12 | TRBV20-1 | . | CSGVGRVDEQYF | TGCAGTGGTGTTGGTAGGGTTGACGAGCAGTACTTC
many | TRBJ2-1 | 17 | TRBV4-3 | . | CASSQDLGRVNYNEQFF | TGCGCCAGCAGCCAAGATCTGGGCAGGGTTAACTACAATGAGCAGTTCTTC
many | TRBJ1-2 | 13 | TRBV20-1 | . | CSAIETGFYGYTF | TGCAGTGCTATCGAGACAGGTTTTTATGGCTACACCTTC
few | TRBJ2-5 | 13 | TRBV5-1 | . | CASREGNQETQYF | TGCGCCAGCAGAGAAGGGAACCAAGAGACCCAGTACTTC
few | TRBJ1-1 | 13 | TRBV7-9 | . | CASRSRLDSEAFF | TGTGCCAGCAGGAGTCGGTTGGACAGTGAAGCTTTCTTT
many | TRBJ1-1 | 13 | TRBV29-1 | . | CSLRLRGDTEAFF | TGCAGCCTTAGACTTAGGGGAGACACTGAAGCTTTCTTT
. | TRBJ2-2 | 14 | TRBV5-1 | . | CASSSTPNTGELFF | TGCGCCAGCAGCTCGACCCCGAACACCGGGGAGCTGTTTTTT
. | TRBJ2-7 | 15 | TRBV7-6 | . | CASSDTGLFSYEQYF | TGTGCCAGCAGCGATACGGGACTTTTTTCCTACGAGCAGTACTTC
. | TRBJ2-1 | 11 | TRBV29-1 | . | CSVELTPEQFF | TGCAGCGTTGAACTCACCCCTGAGCAGTTCTTC
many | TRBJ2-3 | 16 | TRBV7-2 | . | CASSKEPGISTDTQYF | TGTGCCAGCAGCAAAGAACCGGGTATCAGCACAGATACGCAGTATTTT
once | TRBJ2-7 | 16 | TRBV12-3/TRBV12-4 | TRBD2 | CASSLAGLAGGPEQYF | TGTGCCAGCAGTTTAGCGGGACTAGCGGGGGGGCCCGAGCAGTACTTC
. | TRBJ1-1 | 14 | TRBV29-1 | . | CTWTEVSMNTEAFF | TGCACCTGGACAGAGGTTTCCATGAACACTGAAGCTTTCTTT
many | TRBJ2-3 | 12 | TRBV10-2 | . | CASSDTRATQYF | TGCGCCAGCAGTGACACAAGGGCTACGCAGTATTTT
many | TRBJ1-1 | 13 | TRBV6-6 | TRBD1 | CASSYQGGTEAFF | TGTGCCAGCAGTTACCAGGGGGGAACTGAAGCTTTCTTT
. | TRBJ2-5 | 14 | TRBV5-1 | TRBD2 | CASSLERGKETQYF | TGCGCCAGCAGCTTGGAGCGGGGGAAAGAGACCCAGTACTTC
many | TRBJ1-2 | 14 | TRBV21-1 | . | CASSNGGSYYGYTF | TGTGCCAGCAGCAACGGCGGCAGTTACTATGGCTACACCTTC
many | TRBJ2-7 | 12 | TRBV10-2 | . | CASRFPGNEQYF | TGCGCCAGCAGGTTTCCGGGCAACGAGCAGTACTTC
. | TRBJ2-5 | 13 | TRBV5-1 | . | CASSFTAEETQYF | TGCGCCAGCAGCTTTACAGCTGAAGAGACCCAGTACTTC
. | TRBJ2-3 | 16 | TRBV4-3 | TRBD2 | CASSGPGGPHTDTQYF | TGCGCCAGCAGCGGACCGGGGGGGCCCCACACAGATACGCAGTATTTT
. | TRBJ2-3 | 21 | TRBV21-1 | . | CASSKGPTSGGEVCHTDTQYF | TGTGCCAGCAGCAAAGGTCCCACTAGCGGGGGGGAAGTGTGTCACACAGATACGCAGTATTTT
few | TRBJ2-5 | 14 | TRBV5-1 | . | CASRQTATQETQYF | TGCGCCAGCAGACAGACAGCAACTCAAGAGACCCAGTACTTC
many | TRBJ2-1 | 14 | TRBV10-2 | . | CASSDWDNYNEQFF | TGCGCCAGCAGTGATTGGGACAACTACAATGAGCAGTTCTTC
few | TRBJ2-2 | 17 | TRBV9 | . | CASSVDPTGGVSGELFF | TGTGCCAGCAGCGTAGACCCCACCGGGGGAGTTTCCGGGGAGCTGTTTTTT
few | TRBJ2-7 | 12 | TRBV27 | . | CASSFGGGEQYF | TGTGCCAGCAGTTTTGGGGGTGGCGAGCAGTACTTC
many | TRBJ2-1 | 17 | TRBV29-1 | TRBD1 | CSVDHRGLDLMYNEQFF | TGCAGCGTTGATCACAGGGGGCTTGATCTTATGTACAATGAGCAGTTCTTC
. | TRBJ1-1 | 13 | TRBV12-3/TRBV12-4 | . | CASRTDGITEAFF | TGTGCCAGCAGGACGGACGGTATAACTGAAGCTTTCTTT
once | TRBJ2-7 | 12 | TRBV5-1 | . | CASSPPGDEQYF | TGCGCCAGCAGCCCCCCTGGCGACGAGCAGTACTTC
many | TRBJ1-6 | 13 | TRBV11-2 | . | CASSLDSRSPLHF | TGTGCCAGCAGCTTAGATAGTCGATCACCCCTCCACTTT
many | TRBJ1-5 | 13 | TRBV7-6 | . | CASSLSQNQPQHF | TGTGCCAGCAGCTTATCACAAAATCAGCCCCAGCATTTT
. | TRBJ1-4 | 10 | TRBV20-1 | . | CSAPDEKLFF | TGCAGTGCTCCCGATGAAAAACTGTTTTTT
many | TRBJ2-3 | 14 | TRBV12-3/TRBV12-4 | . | CASSLSGTTDTQYF | TGTGCCAGCAGTTTATCCGGGACCACAGATACGCAGTATTTT
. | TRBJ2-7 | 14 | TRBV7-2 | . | CASSRGLSSYEQYF | TGTGCCAGCAGCCGAGGACTATCCTCCTACGAGCAGTACTTC
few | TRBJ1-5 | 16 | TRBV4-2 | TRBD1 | CASSQLDRGRNQPQHF | TGTGCCAGCAGCCAACTAGACAGGGGTCGCAATCAGCCCCAGCATTTT
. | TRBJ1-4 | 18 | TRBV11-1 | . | CASRDRLAPGKFAEKLFF | TGTGCCAGCAGGGACCGCCTAGCCCCAGGGAAGTTTGCGGAAAAACTGTTTTTT
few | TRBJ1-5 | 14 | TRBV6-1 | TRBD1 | CASSPGTDYQPQHF | TGTGCCAGCAGCCCCGGGACAGACTATCAGCCCCAGCATTTT
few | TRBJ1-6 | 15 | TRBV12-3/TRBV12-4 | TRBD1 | CASSFGQGDNSPLHF | TGTGCCAGCAGTTTCGGGCAGGGGGATAATTCACCCCTCCACTTT
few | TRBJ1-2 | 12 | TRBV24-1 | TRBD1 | CATRGTGSGYTF | TGTGCCACCAGGGGGACAGGGTCTGGCTACACCTTC
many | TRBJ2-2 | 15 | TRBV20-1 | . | CSAREGSLNTGELFF | TGCAGTGCTAGAGAGGGTAGCCTGAACACCGGGGAGCTGTTTTTT
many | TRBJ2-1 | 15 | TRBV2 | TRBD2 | CASSPRTSAGNEQFF | TGTGCCAGCAGTCCAAGGACTAGCGCGGGCAATGAGCAGTTCTTC
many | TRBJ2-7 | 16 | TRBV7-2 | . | CASGGVTIGAGYEQYF | TGTGCCAGCGGAGGGGTGACAATAGGAGCAGGTTACGAGCAGTACTTC
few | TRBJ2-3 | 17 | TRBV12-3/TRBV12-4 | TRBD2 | CASSLASTSGAGDTQYF | TGTGCCAGCAGTTTAGCCTCGACTAGCGGGGCGGGAGATACGCAGTATTTT
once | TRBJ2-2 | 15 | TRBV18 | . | CASSPLAGNTGELFF | TGTGCCAGCTCACCACTCGCAGGGAACACCGGGGAGCTGTTTTTT
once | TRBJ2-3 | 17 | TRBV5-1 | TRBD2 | CASSQSRTSGGGDTQYF | TGCGCCAGCAGCCAGAGCCGGACTAGCGGTGGAGGAGATACGCAGTATTTT
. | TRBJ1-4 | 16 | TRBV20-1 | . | CSASNLRGPTNEKLFF | TGCAGTGCTAGTAATCTTCGGGGGCCAACTAATGAAAAACTGTTTTTT
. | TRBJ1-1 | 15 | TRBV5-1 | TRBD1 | CASSWWTGGDTEAFF | TGCGCCAGCAGCTGGTGGACAGGGGGGGACACTGAAGCTTTCTTT
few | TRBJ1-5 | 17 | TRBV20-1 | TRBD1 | CSARDGGTGGYNQPQHF | TGCAGTGCTAGAGATGGGGGGACAGGGGGATACAATCAGCCCCAGCATTTT
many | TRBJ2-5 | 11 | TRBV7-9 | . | CASTDGGTQYF | TGTGCCAGCACTGATGGGGGGACCCAGTACTTC
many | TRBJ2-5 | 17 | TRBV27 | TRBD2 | CASRRTSGGAKRETQYF | TGTGCCAGCAGGAGGACTAGCGGGGGGGCCAAGCGAGAGACCCAGTACTTC
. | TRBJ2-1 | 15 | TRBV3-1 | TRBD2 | CASSHPGLAGNEQFF | TGTGCCAGCAGCCATCCCGGACTAGCGGGCAATGAGCAGTTCTTC
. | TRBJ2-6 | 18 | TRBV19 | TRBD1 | CASSIWDRFLRGANVLTF | TGTGCCAGTAGTATCTGGGACAGGTTCCTTCGGGGAGCCAACGTCCTGACTTTC
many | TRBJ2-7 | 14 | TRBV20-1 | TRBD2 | CSARIPGGTYEQYF | TGCAGTGCTAGAATACCGGGGGGAACCTACGAGCAGTACTTC
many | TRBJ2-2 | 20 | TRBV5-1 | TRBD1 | CASSSAFTGTGRSGAGELFF | TGCGCCAGCAGCTCCGCGTTTACCGGGACAGGGAGATCGGGGGCCGGGGAGCTGTTTTTT